These 24 T cell receptor beta chains share one sample of origin, sequenced in a study of vaccination and CD4 T cells after COVID-19. No antigen has been identified for these receptors. Cultured CD4+ T-cell DNA underwent Oncomine TCR Beta short-read sequencing. TCRdb redid the calling of the PCR reads with MiXCR, one entry per CDR3 protein. The repertoire consists of 7,000 to 8,000 distinct CDR3 sequences, with around 38% occurring once and the leading ten covering about 36%. The treatment: approximately nine-day PBMC culture with coronavirus spike peptide pools or control peptides (ViraFEST assay). CD4+ T lymphocytes from the unexposed donor were collected before the COVID-19 pandemic (2011-2018). Material: CD4+ T cells from blood, cultured in vitro. The source is a human donor in good health.

This chain's CDR3 is CASSMDGGNYGYTF. The CDR3 DNA follows: TGTGCCAGCAGTATGGATGGAGGGAACTATGGCTACACCTTC. V gene TRBV6-4 combines with J gene TRBJ1-2; D is uncertain. CDR1 MRHNA and CDR2 SNTAGT come from the germline V gene. There are 14 residues in the CDR3. Trimming removed 5 bases at V and 2 bases at J, with 12 bases between.

The rearrangement joins TRBV7-8 to TRBJ2-5, with D perhaps assigned TRBD1 or TRBD2 (5 bases each). CDR1 is SGHVS, CDR2 FQNEAQ, per germline. V dropped 2 bases and J dropped 1 base, with 20 bases sitting between them. The CDR3 covers 18 residues. The CDR3 DNA reads as TGTGCCAGCAGCTTAATAATTTGGGTCAGGGACCTCCAAGAGACCCAGTACTTC. Amino acids: CASSLIIWVRDLQETQYF.

This chain uses TRBV10-1 with TRBJ2-1; 9 nucleotides align to TRBD2. The trim removed 10 bases at V and 2 bases at J, leaving 12 bases unmatched. The CDR3 is 16 residues long. CDR1 is WNHNN, CDR2 SYGVQD, per germline (reference sequence). CDR3 nucleotides: TGCGCCACCTCTCGTGTTGGACTAGCGACCTACAATGAGCAGTTCTTC. Translated: CATSRVGLATYNEQFF.

This clonotype was recorded a few times. This sequence joins TRBV19 and TRBJ1-5; tentative D call: TRBD1 (6 bases). The CDR3 runs to 14 residues. Between the trimmed V and J ends, which lost 5 bases and 4 bases, there was a span of 12 bases. Per the germline V gene, CDR1 is LNHDA and CDR2 is SQIVND (reference sequence). CDR3: CASSLRGGNQPQHF. In DNA, the CDR3 is TGTGCCAGTAGTCTCAGGGGTGGGAATCAGCCCCAGCATTTT. The variable domain in full, completed from reference TRBV19 and TRBJ1-5, reads DGGITQSPKYLFRKEGQNVTLSCEQNLNHDAMYWYRQDPGQGLRLIYYSQIVNDFQKGDIAEGYSVSREKKESFPLTVTSAQKNPTAFYLCASSLRGGNQPQHFGDGTRLSIL.

In this sample, this clonotype turned up a few times. This rearrangement joins TRBV27 to TRBJ1-1; D is unresolved. Germline assignment: CDR1 MNHEY and CDR2 SMNVEV (reference sequence). CDR3 length: 12 residues. V was trimmed by 9 bases and J by 2 bases, leaving 10 bases between them. The CDR3 nucleotides read TGTGCCAGTCAGGACCCAAACACTGAAGCTTTCTTT. Amino acid sequence: CASQDPNTEAFF.

V usage is TRBV27 and J usage is TRBJ2-6, with D unclear. Trimming took 4 bases from V and 0 from J, leaving 7 bases between them. The CDR3 length is 15 residues. Germline V lookup: CDR1 MNHEY, CDR2 SMNVEV (reference sequence). Written as DNA, the CDR3 is TGTGCCAGCAGTTCCACCTTCTCTGGGGCCAACGTCCTGACTTTC. Its protein is CASSSTFSGANVLTF.

This clonotype turned up a few times. V is TRBV6-1 and J is TRBJ2-1, with D hard to call. In germline, CDR1 is MNHNS, CDR2 SASEGT. The ends were cut back, 7 bases at V and 9 bases at J, with 22 bases in the middle. The CDR3 has 15 residues. The CDR3 loop is CASTTFSKGPGEQFF. CDR3 in DNA: TGTGCCAGCACCACTTTTAGTAAGGGTCCGGGTGAGCAGTTCTTC.

This chain joins TRBV28 and TRBJ1-2; D is perhaps TRBD1 (5 bases). Trimming took off 5 bases at V and 3 bases at J, with 25 bases between the two ends. In germline, CDR1 is MDHEN, CDR2 SYDVKM. The CDR3 is 18 residues long. The DNA for the CDR3 is TGTGCCAGCAGTCCTGTTGTCAACAACCCAGGGAAGGACTATGGCTACACCTTC. Amino acid sequence: CASSPVVNNPGKDYGYTF.

V usage is TRBV7-2 and J usage is TRBJ1-1, with a possible D match to TRBD1 (6 bases). CDR3 length: 16 amino acids. V gave up 4 bases and J gave up 6 bases, with 21 bases separating them. The germline V gene encodes CDR1 SGHTA and CDR2 FQGNSA. The CDR3 DNA reads as TGTGCCAGCAGCTCAGTCCCGTCGGGGGGGCTTTCTGAAGCTTTCTTT. This translates into CASSSVPSGGLSEAFF.

This clonotype was picked up a small number of times. This chain joins TRBV7-2 and TRBJ2-2; 10 nucleotides agree with TRBD2. The CDR3 is 15 amino acids. J gave up 2 bases and V 5 bases, and 2 bases lay outside the gene matches. Germline V gene data show CDR1 as SGHTA and CDR2 as FQGNSA. Here the CDR3 DNA reads TGTGCCAGCAGCCCACTAGCGGGAAACACCGGGGAGCTGTTTTTT. It translates to CASSPLAGNTGELFF. The full variable domain, completed using reference TRBV7-2 and TRBJ2-2, is GAGVSQSPSNKVTEKGKDVELRCDPISGHTALYWYRQSLGQGLEFLIYFQGNSAPDKSGLPSDRFSAERTGGSVSTLTIQRTQQEDSAVYLCASSPLAGNTGELFFGEGSRLTVL.

V gene TRBV20-1 combines with J gene TRBJ1-2, with TRBD1 as a possible D gene (5 bases). The ends were cut back, 3 bases at V and 8 bases at J, with 22 bases in the middle. Per the germline V gene, CDR1 is DFQATT and CDR2 is SNEGSKA (reference sequence). The CDR3 spans 15 residues. The CDR3 DNA reads TGCAGTGCTAGGGATCTTCAGGGAGGAGTAGGAGGCTACACCTTC. Its protein product is CSARDLQGGVGGYTF.

This clonotype turned up a few times. The chain recombines TRBV24-1 with TRBJ2-7; 8 bases align to TRBD1. The V gene end was trimmed by 3 bases and the J gene end by 6 bases; junction bases not matched to a gene: 3. CDR1 and CDR2 from the germline V gene are KGHDR and SFDVKD. CDR3 length: 13 residues. CDR3 protein: CATSDNTGGEQYF. Here the CDR3 DNA reads TGTGCCACCAGTGATAATACAGGGGGCGAGCAGTACTTC.

The chain joins TRBV28 to TRBJ1-1, with 10 positions matching TRBD1. The CDR3 runs to 14 residues. CDR1 is MDHEN and CDR2 is SYDVKM in the germline V gene. V trimming: 8 bases; J trimming: 3 bases; junction bases outside the gene matches: 6. CDR3 loop: CASGPGTGDTEAFF. The DNA for the CDR3 is TGTGCCAGCGGTCCCGGGACAGGGGACACTGAAGCTTTCTTT.

This clonotype was found a few times. This chain links TRBV7-6 with TRBJ2-1; TRBD2 matches 10 bases. V was pared by 4 bases and J by 6 bases, with 9 bases of the junction left unmatched. Germline V CDR1 and CDR2: SGHVS, FNYEAQ. The CDR3 sequence is 16 residues long. CDR3 nucleotide sequence: TGTGCCAGCAGCTCACAAATACTAGCGGGGTTCAATGAGCAGTTCTTC. Amino acid sequence: CASSSQILAGFNEQFF.

Regarding this clonotype: Since no conserved phenylalanine or tryptophan closes the CDR3, a read error is the likely cause. The gene calls are TRBV6-1 and TRBJ2-3; D could derive from TRBD1 or TRBD2 (5 bases each). Germline V gene sequence: CDR1 MNHNS, CDR2 SASEGT. Trimming removed 7 bases from V and 8 bases from J, with 19 bases in between. The CDR3 has 14 residues. CDR3 amino acids: CASILETWGITQYS. In DNA, the CDR3 is TGTGCCAGCATTCTGGAGACATGGGGGATTACGCAGTATTCT.

The chain carries TRBV19 and TRBJ2-5, with 7 bases lining up with TRBD1. This CDR3 spans 15 amino acids. Germline trimming cut 4 bases from V and 5 bases from J; bases unmatched to any gene: 10. Germline V gene sequence: CDR1 LNHDA, CDR2 SQIVND (reference sequence). As DNA, the CDR3 is TGTGCCAGTAGTACCGGGCACAGGGGACGGGAGACCCAGTACTTC. Its protein product is CASSTGHRGRETQYF. Complete variable domain (other parts from reference TRBV19 and TRBJ2-5): DGGITQSPKYLFRKEGQNVTLSCEQNLNHDAMYWYRQDPGQGLRLIYYSQIVNDFQKGDIAEGYSVSREKKESFPLTVTSAQKNPTAFYLCASSTGHRGRETQYFGPGTRLLVL.

The chain has TRBV28 and TRBJ1-1, with D uncertain. The CDR3 has 14 amino acids. The germline gives CDR1 MDHEN, CDR2 SYDVKM. V was pared by 4 bases and J by 1 base, with 10 bases between. DNA for the CDR3: TGTGCCAGCAGTTCTCCCGGTTCGAACACTGAAGCTTTCTTT. It translates to CASSSPGSNTEAFF.

Comments on this clonotype: A read error may produce the germline difference seen at one junction end. The chain couples TRBV27 to TRBJ2-2; D is perhaps TRBD1 (5 bases). There are 17 residues in the CDR3. Germline V gives CDR1 MNHEY, CDR2 SMNVEV (reference sequence). The chain's CDR3 is CTSIPAWKGWSTGELFF. Written as DNA, the CDR3 is TGTACCAGCATTCCAGCTTGGAAGGGGTGGAGCACCGGGGAGCTGTTTTTT.

V is TRBV4-2 and J is TRBJ1-2; D not resolved. Germline V gene lookup returns CDR1 LGHNA and CDR2 YNFKEQ. Trimming stripped 0 bases from V and 8 bases from J, with 13 bases between. The CDR3 sequence is 14 residues long. CDR3 sequence (DNA): TGTGCCAGCAGCCAAGAGGGTGGCCTGGGGGGCTACACCTTC. The encoded protein is CASSQEGGLGGYTF.

This clonotype came up a few times. The genes are TRBV6-2 or TRBV6-3 and TRBJ1-1, with TRBD1 matching 7 bases. The CDR3 spans 13 residues. Germline values: CDR1 MNHEY, CDR2 SVGEGT. Losses at the gene ends were 6 bases for V and 5 bases for J; bases not matched to a gene: 6. The chain's CDR3 is CASSHGQVTEAFF. The DNA of the CDR3 is TGTGCCAGCAGCCACGGACAGGTAACTGAAGCTTTCTTT.

J is TRBJ1-3 and V is TRBV28; weak D call: TRBD1 (5 bases). In germline, CDR1 is MDHEN, CDR2 SYDVKM. V lost 7 bases to trimming and J lost 0 bases, with 16 bases between them. CDR3 length equals 16 residues. CDR3: CASTKPGLISGNTIYF. CDR3 sequence (DNA): TGTGCCAGCACTAAACCAGGGCTCATCTCTGGAAACACCATATATTTT.

This clonotype showed up just once. J is TRBJ1-2 and V is TRBV2; D unresolved. The germline CDR1 and CDR2 sequences are SNHLY and FYNNEI. The CDR3 has 15 residues. Trimming pared 0 bases from V and 4 bases from J, leaving 12 bases between. The CDR3, as DNA: TGTGCCAGCAGTGAAGCCCCCACCTTGGCCTATGGCTACACCTTC. It specifies CASSEAPTLAYGYTF.

J is TRBJ1-3 and V is TRBV19; tentative D call: TRBD1 (6 bases). CDR1 and CDR2 (germline): LNHDA, SQIVND (reference sequence). CDR3 length: 16 residues. With 3 bases removed from V and 0 bases from J, the gap between germline ends came to 12 bases. The CDR3 DNA sequence: TGTGCCAGTAGTATTCTGGGGGCTCACTCTGGAAACACCATATATTTT. It encodes CASSILGAHSGNTIYF.

The rearrangement uses TRBV4-3 and TRBJ1-5; 8 bases are shared with TRBD1. Germline V gene sequence: CDR1 LGHNA, CDR2 YSLEER. V lost 0 bases to trimming and J lost 4 bases; unmatched junction nucleotides: 2. The CDR3 loop spans 15 amino acids. The DNA for the CDR3 is TGCGCCAGCAGCCAAGACACAGGGGGTAATCAGCCCCAGCATTTT. Protein: CASSQDTGGNQPQHF.